This TCR beta chain was observed in a study of shared clonotypes between healthy human individuals. The study, taken as a whole, reports: The represented genetic and exposure-history diversity was limited by the small number of donors. Four donors held about 5.1% of naive CD4 clonotypes in common.

Clones were sequenced by immunoSEQ multiplex PCR, and TCRdb holds only the in-frame ones, with some missing. This table has about 710,000 clones, over 55% appearing once. The CDR3 loop spans 13 amino acids. V was clipped by 2 bases and J by 6 bases; unmatched bases: 1. The germline CDR1 and CDR2 sequences are GTSNPN and SVGIG (reference sequence). On this clone itself: The antigen is not known.

The chain has TRBV30 and TRBJ1-6, with TRBD1 identical over 7 bases. The sequenced sample consisted of memory CD4+ T cells sorted from blood. Subset reported: CD45RA-negative fraction. The receptor's source is a woman aged 25-40 years in good health. The CDR3 nucleotides read TGTGCCTGGAGTAAGGGGGCTAATTCACCCCTCCACTTT. This sequence encodes CAWSKGANSPLHF.